This T cell receptor beta chain was identified during a study of stem cell transplantation in POMP-related autoinflammatory disease. CDR3 length: 15 residues. Germline V lookup: CDR1 LGHDT, CDR2 YNNKEL (reference sequence). The ends lost 3 bases at V and 11 bases at J; junction bases unmatched: 14. The data were produced by immunoSEQ multiplex PCR, yet TCRdb's version contains in-frame clones alone and is incomplete. The sample has some 69,000 clones, roughly 88% seen once. The clonotype was recovered from a human patient with POMP-related autoinflammation and immune dysregulation (PRAID). A subset of T cells may come from the graft donor. V gene TRBV3-1 (or the pseudogene TRBV3-2) combines with J gene TRBJ2-5, with 8 bases lining up with TRBD2. Sample: CD4+ T cells from PBMCs, taken after stem cell transplantation. The CDR3 coding sequence is TGTGCCAGCAGCCATGTACCGGGACTAGGGCGGCGTCAGTACTTC. Its translation: CASSHVPGLGRRQYF.